Below are 17 T cell receptor beta chains sequenced from a single sample in a study of a mutant IDH1 vaccine in newly diagnosed glioma. The table came from immunoSEQ multiplex PCR; TCRdb's copy has only in-frame clones and leaves some out. The table records approximately 88,000 clones, 80% of them present only once. The time point is: baseline, week 1 (first vaccination visit). Indicated treatment: pre-vaccination baseline after standard-of-care therapy. This material consisted of PBMCs, taken from a glioma patient treated with radiotherapy, temozolomide or both. Receptors were obtained from a man aged 40-49 years with glioma.

CDR3 residues: CSVESLRRSTETQYF. CDR3 bases: TGCAGCGTTGAATCACTTCGCAGATCGACGGAGACCCAGTACTTC. The chain carries TRBV29-1 and TRBJ2-5; D is uncertain. Germline-derived CDR1 and CDR2 are SQVTM and ANQGSEA. The CDR3 runs to 15 residues. The V end lost 2 bases, the J end lost 5 bases, and 18 bases lay between the germline ends.

V and J are TRBV19 and TRBJ1-1; D possibly corresponds to TRBD1 (6 bases). The CDR3 loop spans 11 amino acids. The ends were cut back, 9 bases at V and 11 bases at J, with 16 bases in the middle. Germline V gives CDR1 LNHDA, CDR2 SQIVND (reference sequence). The CDR3 sequence is CASRQDSWAFF. For the CDR3, the DNA is TGTGCCAGCCGACAGGATTCGTGGGCTTTCTTT.

The rearrangement links TRBV5-5 to TRBJ2-7, with TRBD1 identical over 7 bases. Germline CDR1 is SGHKS and CDR2 is YYEKEE (reference sequence). The trim removed 3 bases at V and 0 bases at J, leaving 3 bases unmatched. The length of the CDR3 is 14 residues. CDR3 residues: CASSSQGTSYEQYF. CDR3 nucleotides: TGTGCCAGCAGCTCACAGGGGACCTCCTACGAGCAGTACTTC. Combining the CDR3 with reference TRBV5-5 and TRBJ2-7 gives the whole variable domain DAGVTQSPTHLIKTRGQQVTLRCSPISGHKSVSWYQQVLGQGPQFIFQYYEKEERGRGNFPDRFSARQFPNYSSELNVNALLLGDSALYLCASSSQGTSYEQYFGPGTRLTVT.

This rearrangement joins TRBV5-4 to TRBJ2-6, with a possible D match to TRBD1 (5 bases). The CDR3 length is 17 residues. V shed 0 bases and J shed 4 bases, with 14 bases lying between them. Germline CDR1 reads SGHNT; CDR2 reads YYREEE (reference sequence). The chain's CDR3 is CASSLGFDSPGANVLTF. The CDR3 nucleotides read TGTGCCAGCAGCTTGGGGTTCGACAGCCCCGGGGCCAACGTCCTGACTTTC.

This clone came up a few times. The identical CDR3 is also encoded by other nucleotide sequences in the sample. This chain uses TRBV7-2 with TRBJ1-5; perhaps TRBD1 as D (5 bases). Trimming removed 5 bases from V and 4 bases from J, with 9 bases in between. Per the germline V gene, CDR1 is SGHTA and CDR2 is FQGNSA. The CDR3 loop spans 13 amino acids. CDR3 bases: TGTGCCAGCAGCCACGGGGGGAATCAGCCCCAGCATTTT. This translates into CASSHGGNQPQHF.

The V and J genes are TRBV7-2 and TRBJ2-1; 8 bases are shared with TRBD1. V lost 5 bases, J lost 3 bases, and 18 bases stayed unmatched. Germline V CDR1 and CDR2: SGHTA, FQGNSA. The CDR3 is 19 residues long. Here the CDR3 reads CASSSRTGSSFGNYNEQFF. In DNA, the CDR3 is TGTGCCAGCAGCAGCCGGACAGGGAGTAGTTTTGGGAACTACAATGAGCAGTTCTTC. Variable domain in full (rest from reference TRBV7-2 and TRBJ2-1): GAGVSQSPSNKVTEKGKDVELRCDPISGHTALYWYRQSLGQGLEFLIYFQGNSAPDKSGLPSDRFSAERTGGSVSTLTIQRTQQEDSAVYLCASSSRTGSSFGNYNEQFFGPGTRLTVL.

The CDR3 nucleotides are TGTGCCAGCAGCTACTACAGGGAACAAAGTGAGCAGTTCTTC. Translating gives CASSYYREQSEQFF. This chain links TRBV13 with TRBJ2-1, with a tentative D call TRBD1 (6 bases). The CDR3 length is 14 residues. Per germline, CDR1 PRHDT and CDR2 FYEKMQ (reference sequence). Trimming shortened V by 4 bases and J by 9 bases, and 16 bases separated the two germline ends. Drawing the rest from reference TRBV13 and TRBJ2-1, the complete variable domain is AAGVIQSPRHLIKEKRETATLKCYPIPRHDTVYWYQQGPGQDPQFLISFYEKMQSDKGSIPDRFSAQQFSDYHSELNMSSLELGDSALYFCASSYYREQSEQFFGPGTRLTVL.

The chain carries TRBV7-3 and TRBJ1-3; no clear D gene. This CDR3 region has 13 residues. V was cut by 5 bases and J by 4 bases, with 9 bases left in between. Germline V gene sequence: CDR1 SGHTA, CDR2 FQGTGA. CDR3 in amino acids: CASSPQRGNTIYF. As DNA, the CDR3 is TGTGCCAGCAGCCCTCAGCGGGGAAACACCATATATTTT.

The rearrangement joins TRBV25-1 to TRBJ2-7; 11 nucleotides line up with TRBD1. This CDR3 comprises 14 residues. Germline values: CDR1 MGHDK, CDR2 SYGVNS. Trimming took 5 bases from V and 4 from J; bases not matched to a gene: 4. CDR3 nucleotide sequence: TGTGCCAGCAGTCTCGGGACAGGGGGGTACGAGCAGTACTTC. This codes for CASSLGTGGYEQYF.

The table lists this clone with a few counts. V gene TRBV11-2 combines with J gene TRBJ2-7, with D possibly called TRBD1 or TRBD2 (5 bases each). Germline V gene lookup returns CDR1 SGHAT and CDR2 FQNNGV. With 1 base removed from V and 1 base from J, the gap between germline ends came to 17 bases. This CDR3 comprises 17 residues. In DNA, the CDR3 is TGTGCCAGCAGCTTAGCGGTACAGGCCACTAGGTCCTACGAGCAGTACTTC. This gives the protein CASSLAVQATRSYEQYF.

The chain uses TRBV5-1 and TRBJ2-3, with TRBD1 as a possible D gene (5 bases). Trimming left V 0 bases short and J 1 base short, with 9 bases between. The CDR3 spans 15 residues. Germline CDR1 is SGHRS and CDR2 is YFSETQ. Written as DNA, the CDR3 is TGCGCCAGCAGCTTGGCCGTAGGGGGCACAGATACGCAGTATTTT. It is translated as CASSLAVGGTDTQYF.

V is TRBV28 and J is TRBJ2-2; D remains unclear. The CDR3 is made up of 12 amino acids. Germline CDR1 and CDR2: MDHEN and SYDVKM. V was clipped by 6 bases and J by 4 bases, with 6 bases between them. CDR3 in amino acids: CASRPPTGELFF. In nucleotides, the CDR3 is TGTGCCAGCAGGCCCCCCACCGGGGAGCTGTTTTTT.

The chain combines TRBV5-6 with TRBJ1-1; D might be TRBD1 (5 bases). Germline values: CDR1 SGHDT, CDR2 YYEEEE. CDR3 length: 13 residues. The V end lost 4 bases, the J end lost 6 bases, and 13 bases lay between the germline ends. Here the CDR3 DNA reads TGTGCCAGCAGCCAACCAGGGTCCCCTGAAGCTTTCTTT. Its translation is CASSQPGSPEAFF.

This CDR3 is CASSPQGLETQYF. CDR3 bases: TGTGCCAGTAGTCCCCAGGGTTTAGAGACCCAGTACTTC. J is TRBJ2-5 and V is TRBV19; D perhaps matches TRBD1 (5 bases). This CDR3 spans 13 amino acids. V gave up 5 bases and J gave up 4 bases, with 11 bases separating them. From germline, CDR1 is LNHDA and CDR2 SQIVND (reference sequence).

This chain links TRBV7-6 with TRBJ1-1, with TRBD1 matching 7 bases. Germline V gene data show CDR1 as SGHVS and CDR2 as FNYEAQ. Trimming at V came to 0 bases and at J to 9 bases, leaving 4 bases not matched to a gene. This CDR3 is built from 13 residues. The CDR3 coding sequence is TGTGCCAGCAGCTTAGCGTCGGGACAGAAAGCTTTCTTT. Translating it yields CASSLASGQKAFF.

The chain is built from TRBV2 and TRBJ2-4; 8 nucleotides match TRBD1. The CDR3 runs 13 residues. Per germline, CDR1 SNHLY and CDR2 FYNNEI. Trimming removed 6 bases from V and 8 bases from J; junction bases left unmatched: 6. CDR3 nucleotides: TGTGCCAGCAGGGGGACAGGCTTGTACATTCAGTACTTC. It specifies CASRGTGLYIQYF.

The V and J genes are TRBV7-2 and TRBJ2-5; 9 bases match TRBD1. The germline V gene encodes CDR1 SGHTA and CDR2 FQGNSA. The length of the CDR3 is 15 residues. The trim removed 5 bases at V and 5 bases at J, leaving 9 bases unmatched. This CDR3 is CASSNRGRVEETQYF. CDR3 nucleotides: TGTGCCAGCAGCAACAGGGGGCGAGTGGAGGAGACCCAGTACTTC.